This T cell receptor beta chain came from a study of CD8 T cells in ankylosing spondylitis (dated by TCRdb to the late 2010s). General notes on the study: The study set out to find disease-linked TCR variants by profiling T cell receptor beta repertoires in ankylosing spondylitis patients and healthy donors. Peripheral blood was sampled, and synovial fluid was also collected from ankylosing spondylitis patients. The full study cohort comprised around 25 ankylosing spondylitis patients and over 95 healthy donors. Study-wide conclusions, independent of this receptor: In peripheral blood, the disease-linked clones were found at relatively low frequencies and had a CD8+ phenotype. Some TCR beta motif variants had previously been reported in synovial fluid and blood of reactive arthritis patients, which suggested common disease-initiation mechanisms. Significant enrichment of the disease-linked clones was reported in matched synovial fluid samples from ankylosing spondylitis patients. Blood from ankylosing spondylitis patients appeared to be characterized by a TCR beta motif made up of seven or eight highly homologous amino acid variants.

TCRdb records Illumina HiSeq 2500 as the sequencer. Quantitative 5'-RACE with molecular barcodes was the method used to prepare the TCR beta libraries. Under the source paper's analysis protocol: A new computational method based on a probabilistic model of VDJ rearrangement was used to identify disease-linked TCR variants. Starting from the raw public reads, TCRdb applied fastp trimming at Q25, assembled clones with MiXCR and retained in-frame beta chains. Every entry covers one CDR3 protein and lists the most common genes and DNA from its rows. The V and J calls shown here were made by TCRdb, not taken from the authors' results. For this sample the table gives 350,000 to 400,000 distinct CDR3 sequences, of which 20% to 25% were detected only once. The top ten constitute 13% of the sample. This clonotype turned up a few times. Its antigen specificity is not known. Base qualities are not at hand, and no much larger clone is one base apart.

Taken from cysteine to phenylalanine, the CDR3 has 14 residues. This entry keeps only the CDR3 DNA: 42 bases, framed from base 1. Trimmed from V: 6 bases; trimmed from J: 5 bases; junction bases lacking a gene match: 12. The germline V gene (reference sequence) gives CDR1 as DFQATT and CDR2 as SNEGSKA. The rearranged segments are TRBV20-1 and TRBJ2-5, with 7 central nucleotides matching TRBD2. The sequence derives from a male donor with ankylosing spondylitis or in good health (not recorded which). Sequencing was carried out using blood, either unsorted or a sorted T cell fraction (not recorded which). The CDR3 reads CSASLAAPWETQYF. The DNA sequence is TGCAGTGCGAGCCTAGCGGCCCCCTGGGAGACCCAGTACTTC.